This T cell receptor (beta chain) is drawn from a study of OX40 agonist ivuxolimab in advanced cancers. Overall study findings and caveats: At doses 0.1 to 3.0 mg/kg, CD4+ and CD8+ clones expanded.

The ends were cut back, 5 bases at V and 4 bases at J, with 12 bases in the middle. The CDR3 runs to 13 residues. Germline CDR1 is SGHTA and CDR2 is FQGTGA. The data were produced by immunoSEQ multiplex PCR, yet TCRdb's version contains in-frame clones alone and is incomplete. The sample shows about 16,000 clones, just over 85% of them seen only once. A note on this clone: Its matching antigen is unknown.

The TCR originated in an adult with an advanced solid tumor such as melanoma, head and neck, liver or kidney cancer. The J gene is TRBJ2-7, the V gene TRBV7-3; tentatively, D is TRBD2 (6 bases). The sequencing here drew on CD4+ or CD8+ T cells sorted from blood, taken in a trial of the OX40 agonist ivuxolimab. The CDR3 loop is CASSHGGRYEQYF. Written as DNA, the CDR3 is TGTGCCAGCAGCCACGGGGGTAGGTACGAGCAGTACTTC.